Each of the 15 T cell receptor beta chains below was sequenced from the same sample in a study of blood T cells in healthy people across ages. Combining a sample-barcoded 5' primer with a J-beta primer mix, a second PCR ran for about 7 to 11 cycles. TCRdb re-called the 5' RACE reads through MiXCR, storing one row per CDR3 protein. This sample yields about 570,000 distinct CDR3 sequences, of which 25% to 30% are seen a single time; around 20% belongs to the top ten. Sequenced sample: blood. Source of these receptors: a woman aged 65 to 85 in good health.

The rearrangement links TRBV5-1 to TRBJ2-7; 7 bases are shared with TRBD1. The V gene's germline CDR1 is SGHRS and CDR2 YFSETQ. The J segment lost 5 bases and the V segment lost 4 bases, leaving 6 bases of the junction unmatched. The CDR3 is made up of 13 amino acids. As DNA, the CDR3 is TGCGCCAGCAGCGAGGGGGCCGGGAACGAGCAGTACTTC. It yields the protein CASSEGAGNEQYF.

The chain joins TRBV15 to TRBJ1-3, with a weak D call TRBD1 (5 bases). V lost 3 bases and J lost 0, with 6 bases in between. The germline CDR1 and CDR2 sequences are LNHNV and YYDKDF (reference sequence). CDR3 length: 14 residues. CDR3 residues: CATSRDNSGNTIYF. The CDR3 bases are TGTGCCACCAGCAGGGACAACTCTGGAAACACCATATATTTT.

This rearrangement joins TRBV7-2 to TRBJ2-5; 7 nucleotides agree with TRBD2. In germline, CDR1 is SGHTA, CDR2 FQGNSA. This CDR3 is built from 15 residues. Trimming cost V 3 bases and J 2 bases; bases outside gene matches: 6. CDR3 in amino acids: CASSFGRGLQETQYF. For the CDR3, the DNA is TGTGCCAGCAGCTTCGGGCGGGGGTTACAAGAGACCCAGTACTTC. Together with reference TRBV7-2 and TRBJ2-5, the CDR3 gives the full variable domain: GAGVSQSPSNKVTEKGKDVELRCDPISGHTALYWYRQSLGQGLEFLIYFQGNSAPDKSGLPSDRFSAERTGGSVSTLTIQRTQQEDSAVYLCASSFGRGLQETQYFGPGTRLLVL.

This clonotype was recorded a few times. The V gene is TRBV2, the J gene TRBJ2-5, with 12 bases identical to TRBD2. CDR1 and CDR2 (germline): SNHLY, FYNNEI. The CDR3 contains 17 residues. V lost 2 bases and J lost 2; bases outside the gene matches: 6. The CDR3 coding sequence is TGTGCCAGCAGTGAAAGACTAGCGGGGGCCCGACAAGAGACCCAGTACTTC. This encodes CASSERLAGARQETQYF.

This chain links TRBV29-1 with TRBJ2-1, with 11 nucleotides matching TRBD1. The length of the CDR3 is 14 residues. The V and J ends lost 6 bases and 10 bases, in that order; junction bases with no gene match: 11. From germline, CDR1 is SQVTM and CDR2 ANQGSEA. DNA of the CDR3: TGCAGCGTACCCCAGGACAGGGGGCTTCGAGAGCAGTTCTTC. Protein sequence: CSVPQDRGLREQFF.

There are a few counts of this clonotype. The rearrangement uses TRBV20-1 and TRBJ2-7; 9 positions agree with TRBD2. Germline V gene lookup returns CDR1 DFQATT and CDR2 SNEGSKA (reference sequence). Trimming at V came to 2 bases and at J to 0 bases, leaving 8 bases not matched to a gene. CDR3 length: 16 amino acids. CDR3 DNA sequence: TGCAGTGCTAGATCCGTAGCGGGGGCTAGCTCCTACGAGCAGTACTTC. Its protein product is CSARSVAGASSYEQYF.

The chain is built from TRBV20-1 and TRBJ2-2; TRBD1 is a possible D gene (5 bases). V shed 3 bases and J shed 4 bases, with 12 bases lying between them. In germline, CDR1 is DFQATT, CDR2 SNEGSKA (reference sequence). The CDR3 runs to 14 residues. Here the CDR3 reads CSASVGRGTGELFF. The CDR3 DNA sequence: TGCAGTGCTAGCGTGGGGCGTGGCACCGGGGAGCTGTTTTTT.

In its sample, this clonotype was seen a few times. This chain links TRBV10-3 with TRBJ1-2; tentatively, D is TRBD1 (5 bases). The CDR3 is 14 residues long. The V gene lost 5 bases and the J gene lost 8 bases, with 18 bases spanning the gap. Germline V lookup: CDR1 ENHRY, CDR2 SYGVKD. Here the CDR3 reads CAISPLKGQGGYTF. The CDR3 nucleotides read TGTGCCATCAGTCCCCTCAAGGGGCAGGGAGGCTACACCTTC.

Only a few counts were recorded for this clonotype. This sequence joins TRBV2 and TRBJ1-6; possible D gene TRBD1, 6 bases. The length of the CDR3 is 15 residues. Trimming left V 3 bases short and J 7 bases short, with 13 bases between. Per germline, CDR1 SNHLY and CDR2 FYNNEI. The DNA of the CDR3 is TGTGCCAGCAGTGACGATACAGGGTGGAATTCACCCCTCCACTTT. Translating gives CASSDDTGWNSPLHF. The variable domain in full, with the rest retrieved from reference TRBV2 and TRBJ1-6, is EPEVTQTPSHQVTQMGQEVILRCVPISNHLYFYWYRQILGQKVEFLVSFYNNEISEKSEIFDDQFSVERPDGSNFTLKIRSTKLEDSAMYFCASSDDTGWNSPLHFGNGTRLTVT.

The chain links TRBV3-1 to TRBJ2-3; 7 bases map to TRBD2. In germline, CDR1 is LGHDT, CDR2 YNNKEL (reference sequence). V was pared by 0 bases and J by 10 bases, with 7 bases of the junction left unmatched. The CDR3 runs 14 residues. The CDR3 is CASSQDRLADSQYF. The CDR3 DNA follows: TGTGCCAGCAGCCAAGATAGGCTAGCGGATTCGCAGTATTTT.

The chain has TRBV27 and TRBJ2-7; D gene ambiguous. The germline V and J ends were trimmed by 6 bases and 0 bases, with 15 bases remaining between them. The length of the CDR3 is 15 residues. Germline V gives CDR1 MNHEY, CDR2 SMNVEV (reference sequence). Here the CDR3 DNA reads TGTGCCAGCAGACCACTCCAGACAAGCTCCTACGAGCAGTACTTC. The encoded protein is CASRPLQTSSYEQYF.

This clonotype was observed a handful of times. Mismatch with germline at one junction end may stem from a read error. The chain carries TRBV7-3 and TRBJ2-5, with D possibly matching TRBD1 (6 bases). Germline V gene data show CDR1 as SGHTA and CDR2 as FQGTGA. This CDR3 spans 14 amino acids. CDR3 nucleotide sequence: TGTGCCAGTAGCTTAGGGGGATGGCAAGAGACCCAGTACTTC. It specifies CASSLGGWQETQYF.

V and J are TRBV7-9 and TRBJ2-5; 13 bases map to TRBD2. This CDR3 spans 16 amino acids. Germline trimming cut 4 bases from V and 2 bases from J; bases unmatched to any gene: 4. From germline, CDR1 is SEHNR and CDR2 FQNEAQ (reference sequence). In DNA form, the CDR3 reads TGTGCCAGCAGCTACGGGACTAGCGGGACTCAAGAGACCCAGTACTTC. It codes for CASSYGTSGTQETQYF.

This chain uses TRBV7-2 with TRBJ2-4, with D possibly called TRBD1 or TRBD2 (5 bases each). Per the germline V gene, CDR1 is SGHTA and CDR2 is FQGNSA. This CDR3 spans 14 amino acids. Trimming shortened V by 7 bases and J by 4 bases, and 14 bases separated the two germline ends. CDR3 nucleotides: TGTGCCAGCACCGGGACGGTGACAAAAAACATTCAGTACTTC. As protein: CASTGTVTKNIQYF.

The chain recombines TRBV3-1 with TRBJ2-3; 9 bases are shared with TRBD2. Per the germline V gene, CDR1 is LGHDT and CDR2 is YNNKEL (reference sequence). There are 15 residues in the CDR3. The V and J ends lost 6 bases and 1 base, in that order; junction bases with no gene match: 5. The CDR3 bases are TGTGCCAGCAGTCAACAGCGGGGGGGCACAGATACGCAGTATTTT. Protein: CASSQQRGGTDTQYF.